The sequence of this T cell receptor (beta chain) was determined in a study of T-cell memory formation after mild COVID-19. MiXCR, applied by TCRdb to the 5' RACE reads, yields one record per CDR3 protein. The profile covers about 360,000 distinct CDR3 sequences, with approximately 14% appearing a single time and under 25% taken by the ten largest. V was shortened by 0 bases and J by 5 bases, with 10 bases between the two germline ends. Germline-derived CDR1 and CDR2 are LGHNA and YSLEER. The CDR3 length is 15 residues. The rearrangement joins TRBV4-3 to TRBJ1-4; D gene unclear. Sequencing was carried out using PBMCs or a T cell subset sorted from them (not recorded which). The receptor was derived from a young man who had mild COVID-19 (a few samples of this study predate the infection). Cell type and time point are not known. The CDR3 DNA is TGCGCCAGCAGCCAAGATCCCCGGTTCAATGAAAAACTGTTTTTT. Residues: CASSQDPRFNEKLFF.